This T cell receptor (beta chain) comes out of a study of OX40 agonist ivuxolimab in advanced cancers. Overall study: Prior therapy, whether anti-PD-1, anti-PD-L1 or anti-CTLA-4, was allowed, and less than 45% had some. Study findings and constraints: Normalized T-cell clonal expansion was also low in some nonresponders. Dose levels from 0.1 to 3.0 mg/kg saw CD4+ and CD8+ blood T cells expand clonally by week 6. Antigen specificity was not determined for the expanded peripheral T cells.

Here immunoSEQ multiplex PCR was the method, and the copy in TCRdb shows in-frame clones only, minus some. The sample holds some 85,000 clones, over 75% seen once. Germline V gene data show CDR1 as SGHKS and CDR2 as YYEKEE (reference sequence). The CDR3 totals 16 residues. With V trimmed by 3 bases and J by 2 bases, 3 bases remained unmatched. Concerning this clone itself: Its antigen is undetermined.

The sample in question was CD4+ or CD8+ T cells sorted from blood, obtained in a trial of the OX40 agonist ivuxolimab. This chain uses TRBV5-5 with TRBJ2-1; 12 nucleotides line up with TRBD2. The source of this sequence is an adult with an advanced solid tumor such as melanoma, head and neck, liver or kidney cancer. For the CDR3, the DNA is TGTGCCAGCAGCTCGTCTAGCGGGAGGGCCTACAATGAGCAGTTCTTC. This gives the protein CASSSSSGRAYNEQFF.